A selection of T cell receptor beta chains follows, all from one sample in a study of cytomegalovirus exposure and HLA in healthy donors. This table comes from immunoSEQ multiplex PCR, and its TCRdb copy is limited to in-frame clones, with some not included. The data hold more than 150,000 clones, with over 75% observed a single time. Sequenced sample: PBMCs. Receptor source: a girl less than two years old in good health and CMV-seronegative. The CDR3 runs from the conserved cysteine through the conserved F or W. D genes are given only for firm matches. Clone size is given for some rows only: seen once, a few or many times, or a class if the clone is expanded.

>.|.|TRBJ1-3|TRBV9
CASSSGALSGNTIYF
TGTGCCAGCAGCAGCGGGGCTCTCTCTGGAAACACCATATATTTT
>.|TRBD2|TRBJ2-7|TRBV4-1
CASSQEGSGTYEQYF
TGCGCCAGCAGCCAAGAGGGCAGCGGGACCTACGAGCAGTACTTC
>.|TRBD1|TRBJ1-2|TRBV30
CAWSPRTGLNYGYTF
TGTGCCTGGAGTCCCCGGACAGGACTTAACTATGGCTACACCTTC
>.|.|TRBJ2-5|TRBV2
CASRPFPREQYF
TGTGCCAGCAGGCCTTTTCCACGGGAGCAGTACTTC
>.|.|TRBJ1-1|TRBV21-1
CASNWGRLKYAFF
TGTGCCAGCAACTGGGGGAGGTTAAAGTATGCTTTCTTT
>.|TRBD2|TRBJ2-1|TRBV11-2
CASSLRLSGRGTYNEQFF
TGTGCCAGCAGCCTCCGCCTTAGCGGGAGGGGGACCTACAATGAGCAGTTCTTC
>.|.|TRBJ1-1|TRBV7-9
CASSLASGFMNTEAFF
TGTGCCAGCAGCTTAGCGTCAGGGTTCATGAACACTGAAGCTTTCTTT
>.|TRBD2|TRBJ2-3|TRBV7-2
CASSLIWTSGIDTQYF
TGTGCCAGCAGCCTTATCTGGACTAGCGGGATAGATACGCAGTATTTT
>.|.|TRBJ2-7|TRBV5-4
CASSPRQAPYEQYF
TGTGCCAGCAGCCCACGACAGGCTCCATACGAGCAGTACTTC
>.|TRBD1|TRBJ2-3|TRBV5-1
CASSLKTGGDTQYF
TGCGCCAGCAGCTTGAAGACAGGGGGGGATACGCAGTATTTT
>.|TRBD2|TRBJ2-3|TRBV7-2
CASSFLAGGPDTQYF
TGTGCCAGCAGCTTTTTAGCGGGGGGGCCAGATACGCAGTATTTT
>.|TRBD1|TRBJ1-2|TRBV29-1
CSVERTGLNYGYTF
TGCAGCGTTGAGAGGACAGGTTTGAACTATGGCTACACCTTC
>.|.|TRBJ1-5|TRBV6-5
CASTLGGRQPQHF
TGTGCCAGCACCCTGGGGGGAAGACAGCCCCAGCATTTT
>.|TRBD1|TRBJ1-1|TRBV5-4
CASSLDRGSTEAFF
TGTGCCAGCAGCTTGGACAGGGGGAGCACTGAAGCTTTCTTT
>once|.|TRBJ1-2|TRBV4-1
CASSQYLTTFSGYGYTF
TGCGCCAGCAGCCAATATTTGACGACCTTTTCAGGATATGGCTACACCTTC
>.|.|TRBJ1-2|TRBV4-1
CASSQVGGDGYTF
TGCGCCAGCAGCCAAGTCGGCGGGGACGGCTACACCTTC
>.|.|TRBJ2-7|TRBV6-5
CASSYSPRDEQYF
TGTGCCAGCAGTTACTCCCCTAGAGACGAGCAGTACTTC
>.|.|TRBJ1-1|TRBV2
CASSTTMMNTEAFF
TGTGCCAGCAGCACCACAATGATGAACACTGAAGCTTTCTTT
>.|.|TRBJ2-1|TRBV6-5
CASQRTTLYNEQFF
TGTGCCAGCCAAAGGACAACTCTATACAATGAGCAGTTCTTC
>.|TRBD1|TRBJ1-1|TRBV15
CATSGRTGILGTEAFF
TGTGCCACCAGCGGTAGGACAGGGATCCTCGGCACTGAAGCTTTCTTT
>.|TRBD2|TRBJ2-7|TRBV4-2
CASSQDLTSGAYEQYF
TGTGCCAGCAGCCAAGATTTAACTAGCGGGGCGTACGAGCAGTACTTC
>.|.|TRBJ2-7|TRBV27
CASSLFPGAYEQYF
TGTGCCAGCAGTTTATTCCCAGGGGCCTACGAGCAGTACTTC
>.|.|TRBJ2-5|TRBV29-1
CSASRTQETQYF
TGCAGCGCCAGTAGGACACAAGAGACCCAGTACTTC
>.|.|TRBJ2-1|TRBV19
CASSWETRADNEQFF
TGTGCCAGTAGTTGGGAGACTAGGGCCGACAATGAGCAGTTCTTC
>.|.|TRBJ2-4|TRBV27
CASRYTGYGIQYF
TGTGCCAGCAGATACACAGGGTACGGCATTCAGTACTTC
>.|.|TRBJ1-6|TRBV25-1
CASKGELGGSPLHF
TGTGCCAGCAAGGGAGAACTTGGCGGTTCACCCCTCCACTTT
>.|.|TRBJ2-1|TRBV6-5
CASSYPRPYNEQFF
TGTGCCAGCAGTTACCCGAGGCCCTACAATGAGCAGTTCTTC
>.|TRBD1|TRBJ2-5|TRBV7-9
CASSSNPGQGGETQYF
TGTGCCAGCAGCTCAAACCCGGGACAGGGAGGAGAGACCCAGTACTTC
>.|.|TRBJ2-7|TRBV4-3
CASSQQGGTYEQYF
TGCGCCAGCAGCCAACAGGGGGGAACCTACGAGCAGTACTTC
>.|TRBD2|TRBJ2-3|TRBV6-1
CASSEREGRFLRTDTQYF
TGTGCCAGCAGTGAGCGGGAGGGCCGATTCCTTCGTACAGATACGCAGTATTTT
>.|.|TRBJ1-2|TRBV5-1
CASSLDSGSYGYTF
TGCGCCAGCAGCTTGGATTCGGGTTCCTATGGCTACACCTTC
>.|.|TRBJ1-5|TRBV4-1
CASSQDSVNQPQHF
TGCGCCAGCAGCCAAGATAGTGTCAATCAGCCCCAGCATTTT
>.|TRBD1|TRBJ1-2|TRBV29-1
CSVRTGTGYGYTF
TGCAGTGTTCGGACCGGGACAGGGTATGGCTACACCTTC
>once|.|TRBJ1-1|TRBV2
CASSDSMGGSTEAFF
TGTGCCAGCAGTGATTCTATGGGGGGTAGCACTGAAGCTTTCTTT
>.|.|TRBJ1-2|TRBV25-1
CASSELGGVYGYTF
TGTGCCAGCAGTGAATTGGGGGGGGTCTATGGCTACACCTTC
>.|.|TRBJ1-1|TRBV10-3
CAIKAGGGAAFF
TGTGCCATCAAGGCTGGTGGGGGCGCGGCTTTCTTT
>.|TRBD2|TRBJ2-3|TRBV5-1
CASSLVSSGKNTDTQYF
TGCGCCAGCAGCTTGGTGTCTAGCGGTAAAAACACAGATACGCAGTATTTT
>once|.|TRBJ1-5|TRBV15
CATSRVQGGQPQHF
TGTGCCACCAGCAGAGTCCAGGGTGGTCAGCCCCAGCATTTT
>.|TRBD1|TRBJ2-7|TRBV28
CASRPVGRQGAMNEQYF
TGTGCCAGCAGGCCCGTAGGGAGGCAGGGGGCGATGAACGAGCAGTACTTC
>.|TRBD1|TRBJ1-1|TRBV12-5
CASGLVLGQELSEAFF
TGTGCTAGTGGTTTGGTACTAGGACAGGAGCTTTCTGAAGCTTTCTTT
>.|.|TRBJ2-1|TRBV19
CASSSGTKPYNEQFF
TGTGCCAGTAGTAGCGGGACCAAACCATACAATGAGCAGTTCTTC
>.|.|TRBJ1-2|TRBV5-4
CASTVDRTLWSYTF
TGTGCCAGCACCGTCGACAGGACGCTGTGGAGCTACACCTTC
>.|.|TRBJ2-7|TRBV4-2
CASSQETPAGLSSYEQYF
TGTGCCAGCAGCCAAGAAACCCCAGCGGGCCTAAGCTCCTACGAGCAGTACTTC
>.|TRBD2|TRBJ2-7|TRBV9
CASSVEETPGREEGVGKRDEQYF
TGTGCCAGCAGCGTAGAGGAGACCCCCGGGAGGGAGGAGGGGGTGGGGAAGCGGGACGAGCAGTACTTC
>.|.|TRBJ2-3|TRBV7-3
CASQGYSSDTQYF
TGTGCCAGCCAGGGGTACTCCTCAGATACGCAGTATTTT
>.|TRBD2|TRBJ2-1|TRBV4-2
CASSPTVTREGHYNEQFF
TGTGCCAGCAGCCCCACAGTTACTCGGGAGGGCCATTACAATGAGCAGTTCTTC
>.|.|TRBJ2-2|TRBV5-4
CASSPVGTVNTGELFF
TGTGCCAGCAGCCCTGTGGGGACTGTGAACACCGGGGAGCTGTTTTTT
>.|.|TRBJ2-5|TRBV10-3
CAISEVAVQETQYF
TGTGCCATCAGTGAGGTAGCGGTACAAGAGACCCAGTACTTC
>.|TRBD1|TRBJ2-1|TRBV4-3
CASSVYRGDNEQFF
TGCGCCAGCAGCGTATACAGGGGAGACAATGAGCAGTTCTTC
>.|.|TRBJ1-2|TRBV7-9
CASSLKGFNYTF
TGTGCCAGCAGCTTAAAGGGGTTCAACTACACCTTC
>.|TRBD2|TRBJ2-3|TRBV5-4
CASSTPGGVLTSTDTQYF
TGTGCCAGCAGCACGCCGGGGGGGGTCCTAACTAGCACAGATACGCAGTATTTT
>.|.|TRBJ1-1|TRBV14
CASSQAGVTEAFF
TGTGCCAGCAGCCAAGCAGGGGTGACTGAAGCTTTCTTT
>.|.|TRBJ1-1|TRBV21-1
CASSIPDRGKNTEAFF
TGTGCCAGCAGCATCCCGGACAGGGGGAAGAACACTGAAGCTTTCTTT
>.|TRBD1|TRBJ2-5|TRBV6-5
CASSPAPGQKETQYF
TGTGCCAGCAGCCCCGCCCCGGGACAGAAAGAGACCCAGTACTTC
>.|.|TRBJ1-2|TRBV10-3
CAISERGGYGYTF
TGTGCCATCAGTGAGAGGGGTGGCTATGGCTACACCTTC
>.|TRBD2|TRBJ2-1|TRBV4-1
CASSQAGTSVSEQFF
TGCGCCAGCAGCCAAGCCGGGACTAGCGTTAGTGAGCAGTTCTTC
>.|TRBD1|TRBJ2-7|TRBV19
CASSAGTGSYEQYF
TGTGCCAGTAGTGCCGGGACAGGGTCCTACGAGCAGTACTTC
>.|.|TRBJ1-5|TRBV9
CASSVPGNQPQHF
TGTGCCAGCAGCGTACCGGGCAATCAGCCCCAGCATTTT
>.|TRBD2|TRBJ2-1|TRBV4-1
CASSLAGGNPLNNEQFF
TGCGCCAGCAGTCTAGCGGGGGGTAACCCTCTAAACAATGAGCAGTTCTTC
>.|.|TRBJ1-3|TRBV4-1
CASSQEGLGSGNTIYF
TGCGCCAGCAGCCAAGAGGGACTCGGCTCTGGAAACACCATATATTTT